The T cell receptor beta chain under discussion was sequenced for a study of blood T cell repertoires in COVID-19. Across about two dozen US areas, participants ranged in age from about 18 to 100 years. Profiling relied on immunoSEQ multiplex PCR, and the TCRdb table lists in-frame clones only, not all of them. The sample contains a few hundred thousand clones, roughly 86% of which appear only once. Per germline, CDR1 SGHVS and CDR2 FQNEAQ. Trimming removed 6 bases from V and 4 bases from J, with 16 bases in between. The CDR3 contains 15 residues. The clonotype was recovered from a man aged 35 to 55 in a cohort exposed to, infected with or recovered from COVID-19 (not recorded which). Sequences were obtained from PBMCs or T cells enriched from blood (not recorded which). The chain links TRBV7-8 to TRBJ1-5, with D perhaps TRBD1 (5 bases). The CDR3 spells CASSGQGSLNQPQHF. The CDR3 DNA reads TGTGCCAGCAGTGGGCAGGGTTCCCTTAATCAGCCCCAGCATTTT.